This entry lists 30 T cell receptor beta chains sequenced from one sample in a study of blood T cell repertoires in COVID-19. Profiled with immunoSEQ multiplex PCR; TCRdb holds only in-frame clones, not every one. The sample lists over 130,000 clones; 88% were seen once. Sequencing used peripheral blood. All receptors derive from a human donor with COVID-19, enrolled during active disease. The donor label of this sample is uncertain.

The DNA of the CDR3 is TGTGCCAGCCAGGGGGGCACTAACTATGGCTACACCTTC. This translates into CASQGGTNYGYTF. The rearrangement joins TRBV2 to TRBJ1-2; 7 nucleotides agree with TRBD1. Trimming cost V 8 bases and J 0 bases; bases outside gene matches: 3. Germline CDR1 and CDR2: SNHLY and FYNNEI. The CDR3 has 13 amino acids. Looking up the rest from reference TRBV2 and TRBJ1-2 gives the full variable domain: EPEVTQTPSHQVTQMGQEVILRCVPISNHLYFYWYRQILGQKVEFLVSFYNNEISEKSEIFDDQFSVERPDGSNFTLKIRSTKLEDSAMYFCASQGGTNYGYTFGSGTRLTVV.

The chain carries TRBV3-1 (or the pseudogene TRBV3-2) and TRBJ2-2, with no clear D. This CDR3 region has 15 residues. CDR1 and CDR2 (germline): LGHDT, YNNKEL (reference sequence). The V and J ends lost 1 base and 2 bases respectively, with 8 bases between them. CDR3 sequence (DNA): TGTGCCAGCAGCCAAGCAGGCTTTAACACCGGGGAGCTGTTTTTT. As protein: CASSQAGFNTGELFF.

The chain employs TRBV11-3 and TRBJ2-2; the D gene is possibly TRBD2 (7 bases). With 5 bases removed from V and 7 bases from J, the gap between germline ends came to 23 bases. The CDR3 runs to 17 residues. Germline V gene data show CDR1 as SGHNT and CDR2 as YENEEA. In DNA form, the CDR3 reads TGTGCCAGCAGCCCGCGCGGGCGGGGGCGTATGGACGGGGAGCTGTTTTTT. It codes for CASSPRGRGRMDGELFF.

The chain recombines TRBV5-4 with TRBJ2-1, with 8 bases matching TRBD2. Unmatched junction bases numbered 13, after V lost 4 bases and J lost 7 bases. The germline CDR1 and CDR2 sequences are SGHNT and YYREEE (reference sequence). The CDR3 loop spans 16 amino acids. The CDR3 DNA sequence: TGTGCCAGCAGCCCTACAGGGACCCGGGGGGGAAATGAGCAGTTCTTC. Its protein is CASSPTGTRGGNEQFF.

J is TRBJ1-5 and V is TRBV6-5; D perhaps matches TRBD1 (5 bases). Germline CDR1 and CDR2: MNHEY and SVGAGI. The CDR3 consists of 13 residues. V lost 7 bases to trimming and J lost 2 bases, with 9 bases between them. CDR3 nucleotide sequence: TGTGCCAGCAAGGGGCTCGGCAATCAGCCCCAGCATTTT. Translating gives CASKGLGNQPQHF.

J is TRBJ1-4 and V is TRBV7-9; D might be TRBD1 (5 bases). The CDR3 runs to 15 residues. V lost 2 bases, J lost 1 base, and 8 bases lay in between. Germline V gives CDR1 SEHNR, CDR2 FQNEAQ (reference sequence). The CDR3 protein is CASSLRQGTNEKLFF. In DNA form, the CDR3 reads TGTGCCAGCAGCTTAAGGCAGGGAACTAATGAAAAACTGTTTTTT.

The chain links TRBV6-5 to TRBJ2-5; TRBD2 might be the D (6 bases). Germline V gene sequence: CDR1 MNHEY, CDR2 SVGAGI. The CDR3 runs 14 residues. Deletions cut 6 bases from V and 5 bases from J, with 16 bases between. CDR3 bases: TGTGCCAGCAGAATGGACCCAGGGAGGGAGACCCAGTACTTC. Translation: CASRMDPGRETQYF.

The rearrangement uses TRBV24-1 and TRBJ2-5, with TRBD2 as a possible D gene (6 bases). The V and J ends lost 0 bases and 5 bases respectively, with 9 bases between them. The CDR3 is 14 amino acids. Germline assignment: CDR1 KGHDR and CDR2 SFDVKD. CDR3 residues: CATSDLRGGETQYF. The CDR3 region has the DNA TGTGCCACCAGTGATTTGCGGGGAGGTGAGACCCAGTACTTC.

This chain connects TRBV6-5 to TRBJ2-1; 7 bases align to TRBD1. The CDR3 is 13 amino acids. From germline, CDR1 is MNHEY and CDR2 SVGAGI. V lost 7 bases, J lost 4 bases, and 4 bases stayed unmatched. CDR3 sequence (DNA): TGTGCCAGCAACAGGGGCCGATACAATGAGCAGTTCTTC. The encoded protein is CASNRGRYNEQFF.

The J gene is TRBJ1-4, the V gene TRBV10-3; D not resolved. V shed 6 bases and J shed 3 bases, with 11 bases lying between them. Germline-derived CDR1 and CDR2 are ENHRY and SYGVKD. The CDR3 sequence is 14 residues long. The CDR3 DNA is TGTGCCATCAGGGCGGGGAGATCTAATGAAAAACTGTTTTTT. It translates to CAIRAGRSNEKLFF.

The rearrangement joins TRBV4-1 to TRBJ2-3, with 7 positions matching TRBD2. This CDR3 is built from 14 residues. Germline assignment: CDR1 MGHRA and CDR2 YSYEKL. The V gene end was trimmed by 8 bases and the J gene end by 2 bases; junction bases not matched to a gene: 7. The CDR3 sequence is CASGERGNTDTQYF. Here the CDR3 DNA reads TGCGCCAGCGGAGAGCGGGGTAACACAGATACGCAGTATTTT.

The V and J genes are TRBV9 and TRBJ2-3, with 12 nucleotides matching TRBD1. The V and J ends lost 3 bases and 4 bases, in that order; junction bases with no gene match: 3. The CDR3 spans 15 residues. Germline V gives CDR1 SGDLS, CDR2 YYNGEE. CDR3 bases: TGTGCCAGCAGCGCCCGGGACAGGGGGCCAGATACGCAGTATTTT. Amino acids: CASSARDRGPDTQYF. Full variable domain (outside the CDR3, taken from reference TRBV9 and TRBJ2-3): DSGVTQTPKHLITATGQRVTLRCSPRSGDLSVYWYQQSLDQGLQFLIQYYNGEERAKGNILERFSAQQFPDLHSELNLSSLELGDSALYFCASSARDRGPDTQYFGPGTRLTVL.

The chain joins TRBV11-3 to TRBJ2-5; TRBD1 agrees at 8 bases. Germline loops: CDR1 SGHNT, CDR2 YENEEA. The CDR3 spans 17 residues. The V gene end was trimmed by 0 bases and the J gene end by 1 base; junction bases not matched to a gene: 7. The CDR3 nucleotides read TGTGCCAGCAGCTTAGATAACACCGGGACAGGCCAAGAGACCCAGTACTTC. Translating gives CASSLDNTGTGQETQYF.

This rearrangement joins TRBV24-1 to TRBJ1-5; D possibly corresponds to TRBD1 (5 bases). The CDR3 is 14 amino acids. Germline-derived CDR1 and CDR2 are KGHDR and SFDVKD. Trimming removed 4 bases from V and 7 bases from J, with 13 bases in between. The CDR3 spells CATSESGEWQPQHF. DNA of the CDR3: TGTGCCACCAGTGAATCGGGGGAGTGGCAGCCCCAGCATTTT.

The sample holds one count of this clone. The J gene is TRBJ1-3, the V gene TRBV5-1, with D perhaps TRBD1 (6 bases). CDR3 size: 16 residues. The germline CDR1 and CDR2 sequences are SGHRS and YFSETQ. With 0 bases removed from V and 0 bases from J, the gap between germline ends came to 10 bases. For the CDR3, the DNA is TGCGCCAGCAGCTTGGGTACAGGGTCCTCTGGAAACACCATATATTTT. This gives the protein CASSLGTGSSGNTIYF.

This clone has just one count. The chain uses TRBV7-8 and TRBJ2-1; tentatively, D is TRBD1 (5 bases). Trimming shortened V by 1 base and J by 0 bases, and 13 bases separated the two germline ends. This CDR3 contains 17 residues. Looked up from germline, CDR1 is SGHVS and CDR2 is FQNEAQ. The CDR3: CASSLDPRVYSYNEQFF. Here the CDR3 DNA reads TGTGCCAGCAGCTTAGACCCCAGGGTCTACTCCTACAATGAGCAGTTCTTC.

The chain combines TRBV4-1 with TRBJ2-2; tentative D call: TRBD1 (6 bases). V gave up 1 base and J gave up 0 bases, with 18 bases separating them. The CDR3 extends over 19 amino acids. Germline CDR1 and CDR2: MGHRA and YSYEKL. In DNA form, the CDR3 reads TGCGCCAGCAGCCAAGGGTTGTTAAGAAGGGGGACGAACACCGGGGAGCTGTTTTTT. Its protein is CASSQGLLRRGTNTGELFF.

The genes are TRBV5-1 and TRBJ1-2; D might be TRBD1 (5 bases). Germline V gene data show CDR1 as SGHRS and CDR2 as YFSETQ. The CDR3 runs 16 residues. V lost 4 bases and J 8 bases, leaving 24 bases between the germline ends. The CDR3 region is CASSLSPVTVMSGYTF. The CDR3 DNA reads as TGCGCCAGCAGCCTATCACCCGTGACAGTCATGTCAGGCTACACCTTC.

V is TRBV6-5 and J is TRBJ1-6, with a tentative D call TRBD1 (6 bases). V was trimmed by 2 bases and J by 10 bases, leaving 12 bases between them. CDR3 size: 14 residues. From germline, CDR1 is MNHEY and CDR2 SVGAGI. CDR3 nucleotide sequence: TGTGCCAGCAGTTACAAGGGGGGGCGATCACCCCTCCACTTT. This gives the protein CASSYKGGRSPLHF.

The CDR3 DNA sequence: TGTGCCAGCAGCCCCGGCTCCAGCGGTCGGGGCTACACCTTC. Translating gives CASSPGSSGRGYTF. This rearrangement joins TRBV13 to TRBJ1-2; D is ambiguous. Germline V lookup: CDR1 PRHDT, CDR2 FYEKMQ (reference sequence). The length of the CDR3 is 14 residues. Trimming shortened V by 5 bases and J by 8 bases, and 18 bases separated the two germline ends.

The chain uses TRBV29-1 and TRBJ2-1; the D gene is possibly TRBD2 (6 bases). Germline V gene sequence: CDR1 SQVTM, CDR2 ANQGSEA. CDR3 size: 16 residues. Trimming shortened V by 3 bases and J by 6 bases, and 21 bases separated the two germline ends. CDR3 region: CSVEGGRSGDPNEQFF. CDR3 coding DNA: TGCAGCGTTGAGGGAGGACGCTCCGGAGACCCCAATGAGCAGTTCTTC.

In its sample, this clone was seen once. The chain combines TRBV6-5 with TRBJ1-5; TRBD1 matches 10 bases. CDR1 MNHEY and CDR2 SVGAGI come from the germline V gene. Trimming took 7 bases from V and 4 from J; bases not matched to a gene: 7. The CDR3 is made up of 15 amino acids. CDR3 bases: TGTGCCAGCAATAGGGACAGGGGTGGGAATCAGCCCCAGCATTTT. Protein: CASNRDRGGNQPQHF.

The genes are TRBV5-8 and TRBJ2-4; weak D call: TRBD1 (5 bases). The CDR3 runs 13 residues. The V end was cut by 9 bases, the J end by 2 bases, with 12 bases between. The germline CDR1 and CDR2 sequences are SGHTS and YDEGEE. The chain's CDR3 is CATKGASKNIQYF. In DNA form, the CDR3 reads TGTGCCACAAAAGGGGCGTCCAAAAACATTCAGTACTTC.

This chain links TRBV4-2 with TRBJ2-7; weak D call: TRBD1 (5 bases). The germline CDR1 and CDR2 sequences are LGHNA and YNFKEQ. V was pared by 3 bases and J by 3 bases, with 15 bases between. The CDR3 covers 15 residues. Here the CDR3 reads CASSQNRLAGYEQYF. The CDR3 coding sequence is TGTGCCAGCAGCCAGAACAGGTTGGCAGGCTACGAGCAGTACTTC.

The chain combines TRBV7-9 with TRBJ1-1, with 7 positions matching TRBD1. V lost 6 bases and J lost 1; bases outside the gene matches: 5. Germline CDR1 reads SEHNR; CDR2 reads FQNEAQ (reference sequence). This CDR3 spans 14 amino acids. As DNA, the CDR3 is TGTGCCAGCAGTGGAAGGGGGCAGAACACTGAAGCTTTCTTT. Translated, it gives CASSGRGQNTEAFF.

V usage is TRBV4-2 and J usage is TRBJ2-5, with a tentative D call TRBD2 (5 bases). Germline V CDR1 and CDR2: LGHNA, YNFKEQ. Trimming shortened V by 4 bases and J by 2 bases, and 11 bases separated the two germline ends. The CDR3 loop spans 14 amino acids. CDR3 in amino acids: CASSPGSRQETQYF. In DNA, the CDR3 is TGTGCCAGCAGCCCTGGGAGTAGGCAAGAGACCCAGTACTTC.

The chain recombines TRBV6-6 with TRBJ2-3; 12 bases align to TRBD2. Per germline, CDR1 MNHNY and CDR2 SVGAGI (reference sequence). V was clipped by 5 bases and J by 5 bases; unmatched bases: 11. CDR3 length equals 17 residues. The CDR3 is CASSRSPSGGAGDTQYF. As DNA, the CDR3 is TGTGCCAGCAGTCGTTCTCCTAGCGGGGGGGCCGGAGATACGCAGTATTTT.

CDR3 nucleotides: TGTGCCAGCAGCCGCGAGGGGGAGGGTGAGCAGTTCTTC. It yields the protein CASSREGEGEQFF. V and J are TRBV2 and TRBJ2-1; a weak D match, TRBD2 (7 bases). CDR1 SNHLY and CDR2 FYNNEI come from the germline V gene. Trimming removed 6 bases at V and 9 bases at J, with 15 bases between. The CDR3 consists of 13 residues.

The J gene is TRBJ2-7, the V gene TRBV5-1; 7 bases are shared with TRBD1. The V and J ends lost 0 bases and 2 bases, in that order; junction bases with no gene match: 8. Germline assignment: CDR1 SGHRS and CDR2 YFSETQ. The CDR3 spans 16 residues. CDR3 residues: CASSLGLRQGAYEQYF. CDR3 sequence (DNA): TGCGCCAGCAGCTTGGGCCTGCGTCAGGGGGCCTACGAGCAGTACTTC.

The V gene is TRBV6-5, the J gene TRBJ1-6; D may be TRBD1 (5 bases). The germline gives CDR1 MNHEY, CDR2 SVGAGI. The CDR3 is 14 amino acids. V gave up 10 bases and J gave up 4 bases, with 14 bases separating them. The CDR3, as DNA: TGTGCCACCAGGCAGGGCGTTTATAATTCACCCCTCCACTTT. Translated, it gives CATRQGVYNSPLHF.